The 5 T cell receptor beta chains listed next were all sequenced from one sample in a study of cytomegalovirus exposure and HLA in healthy donors. Vbeta (60) and Jbeta (13) primers were used in the PCR. Libraries were prepared by immunoSEQ multiplex PCR; TCRdb keeps only in-frame clonotypes and omits some of them. The sample has 100,000 to 120,000 clones, around 80% seen once; the top ten hold less than 7.5%. Sequences were obtained from PBMCs. Receptor source: a man aged 25-45 years in good health and CMV-seropositive.

The rearrangement joins TRBV6-6 to TRBJ1-1, with D tentatively TRBD1 (6 bases). The CDR3 spans 14 residues. CDR1 MNHNY and CDR2 SVGAGI come from the germline V gene (reference sequence). V gave up 2 bases and J gave up 4 bases, with 11 bases separating them. In nucleotides, the CDR3 is TGTGCCAGCAGTTACGCGCCAGGGGCCACTGAAGCTTTCTTT. This codes for CASSYAPGATEAFF.

The rearrangement links TRBV19 to TRBJ2-6; D remains unclear. The CDR3 extends over 13 amino acids. Germline CDR1 reads LNHDA; CDR2 reads SQIVND (reference sequence). Trimming removed 1 base at V and 13 bases at J, with 11 bases between. CDR3 protein: CASSIGAYNVLTF. The CDR3 nucleotides are TGTGCCAGTAGTATAGGGGCATACAATGTCCTGACTTTC.

This clone has only a few counts. The CDR3 region is CASSDSGGAQETQYF. The CDR3, as DNA: TGTGCCAGCAGCGATAGCGGGGGGGCCCAAGAGACCCAGTACTTC. The rearrangement joins TRBV11-2 to TRBJ2-5; 11 bases are a match to TRBD2. CDR3 length: 15 residues. The junction had 3 bases not matched to a gene; V was cut back by 5 bases and J by 1 base. Germline CDR1 is SGHAT and CDR2 is FQNNGV.

V usage is TRBV5-6 and J usage is TRBJ1-1, with unresolved D. The length of the CDR3 is 13 residues. The ends were cut back, 0 bases at V and 1 base at J, with 4 bases in the middle. In germline, CDR1 is SGHDT, CDR2 YYEEEE. CDR3 nucleotide sequence: TGTGCCAGCAGCTTGGCAGGGAACACTGAAGCTTTCTTT. Protein sequence: CASSLAGNTEAFF.

The chain employs TRBV6-5 and TRBJ2-5; D gene ambiguous. The DNA end is a closer match to TRBJ2-7, so the J assignment may be wrong. The CDR3 is 14 amino acids. Germline V gives CDR1 MNHEY, CDR2 SVGAGI. The CDR3 is CASTDFGYSYEQYF. In nucleotides, the CDR3 is TGTGCCAGCACCGATTTCGGGTATTCCTACGAGCAGTACTTC.